The clone carrying this TCR beta chain is a singleton in its sample. Its antigen is not known. TCRdb keeps only in-frame clones here, not all; method: immunoSEQ multiplex PCR. This table has roughly 50,000 clones, 80% to 95% appearing once. The sample originates from a study of graft-versus-host responses after intestinal transplantation. On the study more broadly: Induction using anti-thymocyte globulin, followed by tacrolimus and steroids for 2 to 4 years, was given to all recipients.

The CDR3 sequence is 12 residues long. The V gene's germline CDR1 is SQVTM and CDR2 ANQGSEA. V gave up 7 bases and J gave up 2 bases; unmatched junction bases: 4. Study-wide results and caveats: There were GvH clones found in recipient marrow, and some of them appeared first in ileum or blood.

This chain uses TRBV29-1 with TRBJ2-7, with TRBD1 matching 8 bases. The clonotype was recovered from a human donor who was the organ donor for an intestinal transplant. Specimen: unstimulated CD4+ T cells sorted from spleen or lymph node cells, collected before transplant. This CDR3 is CSAGQVAYEQYF. The CDR3 nucleotides read TGCAGCGCGGGACAGGTTGCCTACGAGCAGTACTTC.